This TCR beta chain was documented in a study of T cells in Graves' hyperthyroidism and ophthalmopathy. The CDR3 contains 13 residues. The ends lost 5 bases at V and 6 bases at J; junction bases unmatched: 4. The V gene's germline CDR1 is MNHNS and CDR2 SASEGT. Amplified TCR beta CDR3 regions came from RNA transcripts. Researchers ran a first-round RT-PCR on the TCR CDR3 using the HTBI primer set. TCRdb independently ran MiXCR on the multiplex PCR reads; one entry per CDR3 protein. Here the sample spans hundreds of thousands of distinct CDR3 sequences, 12% to 15% being singletons. This clonotype was counted only a few times.

Material for sequencing was blood. The chain links TRBV6-1 to TRBJ1-2; 9 positions agree with TRBD1. The sequence came from a woman aged 40 to 50 with Graves' hyperthyroidism. The CDR3 region is CASSSTGGNGYTF. In DNA form, the CDR3 reads TGTGCCAGCAGTTCTACAGGGGGCAATGGCTACACCTTC.